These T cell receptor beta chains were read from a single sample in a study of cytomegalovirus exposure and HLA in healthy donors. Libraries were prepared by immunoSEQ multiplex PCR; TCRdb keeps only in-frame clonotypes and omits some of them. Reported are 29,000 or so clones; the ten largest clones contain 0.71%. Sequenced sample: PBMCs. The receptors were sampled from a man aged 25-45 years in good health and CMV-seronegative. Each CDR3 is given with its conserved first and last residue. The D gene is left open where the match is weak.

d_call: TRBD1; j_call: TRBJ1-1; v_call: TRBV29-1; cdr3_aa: CSVGTGETEAFF; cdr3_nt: TGCAGCGTGGGGACAGGGGAAACTGAAGCTTTCTTT
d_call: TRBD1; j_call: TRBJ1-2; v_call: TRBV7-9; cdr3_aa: CASSLVQGASYGYTF; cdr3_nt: TGTGCCAGCAGCTTAGTTCAGGGGGCAAGCTATGGCTACACCTTC
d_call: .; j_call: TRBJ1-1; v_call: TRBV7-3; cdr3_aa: CASSLNRDKVSEAFF; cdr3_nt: TGTGCCAGCAGCTTAAACAGGGATAAAGTCTCTGAAGCTTTCTTT
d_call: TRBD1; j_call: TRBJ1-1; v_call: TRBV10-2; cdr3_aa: CASTGQGSTEAFF; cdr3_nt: TGCGCCAGCACCGGACAGGGCAGCACTGAAGCTTTCTTT
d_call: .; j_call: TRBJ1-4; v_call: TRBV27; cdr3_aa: CASSRVRESLNEKLFF; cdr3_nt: TGTGCCAGCAGTCGGGTGCGGGAATCGCTTAATGAAAAACTGTTTTTT
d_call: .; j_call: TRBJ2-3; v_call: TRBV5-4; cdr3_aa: CASSLEGGASTDTQYF; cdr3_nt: TGTGCCAGCAGCTTGGAGGGCGGGGCTAGCACAGATACGCAGTATTTT
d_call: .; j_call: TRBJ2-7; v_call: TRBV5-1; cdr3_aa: CARFPGLSGYEQYF; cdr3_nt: TGCGCCAGATTTCCGGGCTTAAGCGGCTACGAGCAGTACTTC
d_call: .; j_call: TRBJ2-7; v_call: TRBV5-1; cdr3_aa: CASSLDWEYEQYF; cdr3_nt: TGCGCCAGCAGCTTGGACTGGGAGTACGAGCAGTACTTC
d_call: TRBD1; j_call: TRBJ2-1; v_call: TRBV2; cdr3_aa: CASSGADRANEQFF; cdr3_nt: TGTGCCAGCAGTGGGGCAGACAGGGCCAATGAGCAGTTCTTC
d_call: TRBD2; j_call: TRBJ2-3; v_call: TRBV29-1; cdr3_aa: CSVPGGITHTQYF; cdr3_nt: TGCAGCGTCCCGGGGGGGATTACGCATACGCAGTATTTT
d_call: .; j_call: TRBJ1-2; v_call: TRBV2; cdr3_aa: CASRVLSDGYTF; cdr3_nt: TGTGCCAGCAGGGTTCTAAGCGACGGCTACACCTTC
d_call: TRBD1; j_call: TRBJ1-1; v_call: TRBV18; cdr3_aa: CASSLGQGVTEAFF; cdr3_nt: TGTGCCAGCTCACTGGGACAGGGCGTCACTGAAGCTTTCTTT
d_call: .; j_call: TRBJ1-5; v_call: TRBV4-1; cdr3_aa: CASSQDGGAGNQPQHF; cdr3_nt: TGCGCCAGCAGCCAAGATGGGGGGGCTGGTAATCAGCCCCAGCATTTT
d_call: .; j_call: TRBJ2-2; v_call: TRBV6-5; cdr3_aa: CASSRQAGTGELFF; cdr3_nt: TGTGCCAGCAGTAGACAGGCGGGCACCGGGGAGCTGTTTTTT
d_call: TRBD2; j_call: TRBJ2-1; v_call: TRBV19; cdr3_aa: CASSRLAGGRREQFF; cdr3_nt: TGTGCCAGTAGCAGACTAGCGGGAGGGCGTCGTGAGCAGTTCTTC
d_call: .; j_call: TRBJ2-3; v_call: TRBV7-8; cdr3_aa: CASSFTGLTDTQYF; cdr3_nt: TGTGCCAGCAGCTTTACAGGGCTCACAGATACGCAGTATTTT
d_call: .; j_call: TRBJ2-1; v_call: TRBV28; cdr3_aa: CASSFPRYNEQFF; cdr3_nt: TGTGCCAGCAGTTTTCCTAGGTACAATGAGCAGTTCTTC
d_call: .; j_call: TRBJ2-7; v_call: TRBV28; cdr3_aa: CASSLLAYEQYF; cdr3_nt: TGTGCCAGCAGTCTCCTAGCCTACGAGCAGTACTTC
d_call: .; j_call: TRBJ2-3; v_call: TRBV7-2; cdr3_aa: CASSQGTDTQYF; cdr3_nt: TGTGCCAGCAGCCAGGGCACAGATACGCAGTATTTT
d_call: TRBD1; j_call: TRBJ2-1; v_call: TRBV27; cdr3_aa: CASSLLGGQPHNEQFF; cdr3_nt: TGTGCCAGCAGTTTATTAGGGGGACAGCCCCACAATGAGCAGTTCTTC
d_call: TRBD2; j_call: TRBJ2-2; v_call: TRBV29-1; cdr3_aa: CSVEVASGSRITGELFF; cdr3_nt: TGCAGCGTTGAAGTAGCTAGCGGGAGTCGTATCACCGGGGAGCTGTTTTTT
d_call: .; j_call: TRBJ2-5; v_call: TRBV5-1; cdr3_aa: CASSLQETQYF; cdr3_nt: TGCGCCAGCAGTCTACAAGAGACCCAGTACTTC
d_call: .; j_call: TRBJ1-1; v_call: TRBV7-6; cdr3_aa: CASSPGGPNTEAFF; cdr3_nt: TGTGCCAGCAGCCCGGGGGGGCCGAACACTGAAGCTTTCTTT
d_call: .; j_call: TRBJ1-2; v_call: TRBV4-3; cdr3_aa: CASSQDHTDYGYTF; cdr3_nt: TGCGCCAGCAGCCAAGACCACACAGACTATGGCTACACCTTC
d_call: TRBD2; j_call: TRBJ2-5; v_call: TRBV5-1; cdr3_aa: CASSRTSGGETQYF; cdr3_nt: TGCGCCAGCAGCAGGACTAGCGGGGGAGAGACCCAGTACTTC
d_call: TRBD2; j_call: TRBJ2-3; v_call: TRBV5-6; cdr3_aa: CASSLGRGAGTQYF; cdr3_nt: TGTGCCAGCAGCTTAGGGCGGGGGGCCGGTACGCAGTATTTT
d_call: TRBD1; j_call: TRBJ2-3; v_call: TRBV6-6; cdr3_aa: CASIRQGLDTQYF; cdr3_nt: TGTGCCAGCATCAGACAGGGGTTGGATACGCAGTATTTT
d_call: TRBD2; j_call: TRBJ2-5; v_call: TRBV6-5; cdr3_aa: CASSYSPSGGETQYF; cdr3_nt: TGTGCCAGCAGTTACTCGCCTAGCGGAGGGGAGACCCAGTACTTC
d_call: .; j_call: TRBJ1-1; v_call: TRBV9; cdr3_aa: CASSVPILTEAFF; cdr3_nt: TGTGCCAGCAGCGTGCCGATACTCACTGAAGCTTTCTTT
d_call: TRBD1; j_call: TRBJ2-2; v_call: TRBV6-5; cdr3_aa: CASSLGQGAGELFF; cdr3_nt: TGTGCCAGCAGTTTGGGACAGGGAGCCGGGGAGCTGTTTTTT
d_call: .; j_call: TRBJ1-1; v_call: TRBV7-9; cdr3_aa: CASSSSGGRTEAFF; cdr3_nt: TGTGCCAGCAGCTCCTCCGGGGGACGGACTGAAGCTTTCTTT
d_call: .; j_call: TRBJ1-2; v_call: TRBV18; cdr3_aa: CASSPRTTANYGYTF; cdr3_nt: TGTGCCAGCTCACCTCGGACAACCGCTAACTATGGCTACACCTTC
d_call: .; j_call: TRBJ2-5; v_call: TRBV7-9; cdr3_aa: CASSLRGGAFSETQYF; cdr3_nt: TGTGCCAGCAGCTTACGAGGGGGGGCCTTTTCTGAGACCCAGTACTTC
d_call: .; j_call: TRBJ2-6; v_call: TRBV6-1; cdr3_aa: CASSEIVRTGSSGANVLTF; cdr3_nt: TGTGCCAGCAGTGAAATCGTCCGGACCGGGAGCTCTGGGGCTAACGTCCTGACTTTC
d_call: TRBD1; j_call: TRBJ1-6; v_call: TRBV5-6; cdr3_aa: CASSSGQDSPLHF; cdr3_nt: TGTGCCAGCAGCTCAGGACAGGATTCACCCCTCCACTTT
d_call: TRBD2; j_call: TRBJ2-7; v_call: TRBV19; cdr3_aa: CASSHSGAISYEQYF; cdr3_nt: TGTGCCAGTAGCCATAGCGGGGCCATCTCCTACGAGCAGTACTTC
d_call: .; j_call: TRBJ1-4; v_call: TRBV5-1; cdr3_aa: CASSAQGNTNEKLFF; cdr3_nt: TGCGCCAGCAGCGCCCAGGGGAACACTAATGAAAAACTGTTTTTT
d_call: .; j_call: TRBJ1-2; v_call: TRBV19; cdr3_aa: CASSWTVDYGYTF; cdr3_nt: TGTGCCAGTAGCTGGACAGTAGACTATGGCTACACCTTC
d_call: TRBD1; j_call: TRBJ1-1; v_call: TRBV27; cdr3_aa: CASSLNRGGTEAFF; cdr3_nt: TGTGCCAGCAGTTTAAACAGGGGAGGTACTGAAGCTTTCTTT
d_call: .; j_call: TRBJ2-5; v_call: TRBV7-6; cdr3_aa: CASSGGWGVAETQYF; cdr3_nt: TGTGCCAGCAGCGGCGGGTGGGGGGTAGCGGAGACCCAGTACTTC
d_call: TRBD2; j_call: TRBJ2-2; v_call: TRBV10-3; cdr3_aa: CANQTSARTTGELFF; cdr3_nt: TGTGCCAATCAAACTAGCGCCCGAACCACCGGGGAGCTGTTTTTT
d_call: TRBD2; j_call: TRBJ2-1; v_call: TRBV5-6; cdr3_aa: CASSFGGASYNEQFF; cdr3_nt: TGTGCCAGCAGCTTCGGGGGGGCCTCCTACAATGAGCAGTTCTTC
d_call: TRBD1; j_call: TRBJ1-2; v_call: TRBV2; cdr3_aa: CASSGTRGSDYGYTF; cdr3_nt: TGTGCCAGCTCAGGGACCAGGGGGTCCGACTATGGCTACACCTTC
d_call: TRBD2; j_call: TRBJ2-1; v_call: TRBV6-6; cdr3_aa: CASSYKGGRNEQFF; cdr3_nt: TGTGCCAGCAGTTACAAGGGAGGGCGAAATGAGCAGTTCTTC
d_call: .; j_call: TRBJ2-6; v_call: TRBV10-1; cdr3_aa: CASSPQRGFRANSGANVLTF; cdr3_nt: TGCGCCAGCAGTCCCCAGCGCGGTTTCAGGGCCAACTCTGGGGCCAACGTCCTGACTTTC
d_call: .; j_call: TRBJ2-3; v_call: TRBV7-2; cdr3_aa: CASSRFPRGTDTQYF; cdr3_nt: TGTGCCAGCAGCCGCTTCCCCAGGGGCACAGATACGCAGTATTTT
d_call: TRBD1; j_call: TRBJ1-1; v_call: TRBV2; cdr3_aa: CASSVGEPTGAAATEAFF; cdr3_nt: TGTGCCAGCAGTGTGGGGGAACCTACAGGGGCTGCGGCCACTGAAGCTTTCTTT
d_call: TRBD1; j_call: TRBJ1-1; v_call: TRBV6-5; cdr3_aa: CASSYTTGGTEAFF; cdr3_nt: TGTGCCAGCAGTTACACGACAGGGGGGACTGAAGCTTTCTTT
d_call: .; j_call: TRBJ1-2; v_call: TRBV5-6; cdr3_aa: CASSLYSSVDKSYTF; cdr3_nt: TGTGCCAGCAGCTTGTATAGTTCCGTCGACAAGAGCTACACCTTC
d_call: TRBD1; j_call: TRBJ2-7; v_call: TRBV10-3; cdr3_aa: CATEQGGSYEQYF; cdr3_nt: TGTGCCACGGAACAGGGGGGATCCTACGAGCAGTACTTC
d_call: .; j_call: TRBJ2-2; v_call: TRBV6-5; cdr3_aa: CASSYSFETGELFF; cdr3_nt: TGTGCCAGCAGTTACTCGTTCGAGACCGGGGAGCTGTTTTTT
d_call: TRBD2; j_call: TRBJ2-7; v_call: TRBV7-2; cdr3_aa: CASSSGGASGSYEQYF; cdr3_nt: TGCGCCAGCAGCTCGGGGGGGGCTAGCGGCTCCTACGAGCAGTACTTC
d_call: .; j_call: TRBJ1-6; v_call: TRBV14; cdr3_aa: CASSLRQVFGNSPLHF; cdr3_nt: TGTGCCAGCAGCCTCAGACAGGTTTTTGGGAATTCACCCCTCCACTTT